This record concerns one TCR beta chain sequence. In the same sample, other DNA sequences code for this CDR3. The CDR3 spans 11 residues. Germline V gives CDR1 SEHNR, CDR2 FQNEAQ (reference sequence). The V gene lost 4 bases and the J gene lost 3 bases, with 4 bases spanning the gap. This sample was included in a study of shared clonotypes between healthy human individuals. As for the study in general: Each donor's CD8 memory used one plate, CD8 naive two, each CD4 subset three.

This was a deep-level run. Some clones are missing from TCRdb's copy, which holds only in-frame ones; the method was immunoSEQ multiplex PCR. The top ten clones hold roughly 0.45% of a sample with roughly 1,500,000 clones, approximately 98% of them seen once. The genes are TRBV7-9 and TRBJ2-7; D is unresolved. The sample taken for sequencing was naive CD4+ T cells sorted from blood. Subset: CD45RA+ positively selected. The receptor's source is a man aged 25 to 40 in good health. The CDR3 is CASSSNYEQYF. CDR3 DNA sequence: TGTGCCAGCAGCTCGAACTACGAGCAGTACTTC. The full variable domain, in which reference TRBV7-9 and TRBJ2-7 provide the parts outside the CDR3, is DTGVSQNPRHKITKRGQNVTFRCDPISEHNRLYWYRQTLGQGPEFLTYFQNEAQLEKSRLLSDRFSAERPKGSFSTLEIQRTEQGDSAMYLCASSSNYEQYFGPGTRLTVT.